Each of the 21 T cell receptor beta chains below was sequenced from the same sample in a study of blood T cells in healthy people across ages. A second PCR of 7 to 11 cycles used a sample-barcoded 5' primer and a J-beta primer mix. TCRdb passed the 5' RACE reads through MiXCR, listing each CDR3 protein once. The sample records a few hundred thousand distinct CDR3 sequences, about 27% being singletons. This same sample was also taken into another study, of T cells of mothers and their children.

The specimen sequenced was blood. Every receptor here comes from a boy aged 2 to 9 in good health.

The gene calls are TRBV20-1 and TRBJ2-1, with D possibly TRBD2 on 5 matching bases. From germline, CDR1 is DFQATT and CDR2 SNEGSKA (reference sequence). This CDR3 comprises 17 residues. The V and J ends lost 1 base and 6 bases respectively, with 22 bases between them. CDR3 sequence (DNA): TGCAGTGCTAGAGGTCCTCTACACGGGGTTAAGGGCAATGAGCAGTTCTTC. It translates to CSARGPLHGVKGNEQFF.

This clonotype was seen a handful of times. The J gene is TRBJ2-1, the V gene TRBV27; tentative D call: TRBD1 (6 bases). V lost 5 bases and J lost 5, with 16 bases in between. There are 15 residues in the CDR3. Per germline, CDR1 MNHEY and CDR2 SMNVEV (reference sequence). The CDR3: CASSRSGTPDNEQFF. DNA for the CDR3: TGTGCCAGCAGTCGTTCCGGGACACCCGACAATGAGCAGTTCTTC.

As to this clonotype: A read error may produce the germline difference seen at one junction end. The rearrangement joins TRBV30 to TRBJ2-3; 7 bases match TRBD1. There are 15 residues in the CDR3. Germline loops: CDR1 GTSNPN, CDR2 SVGIG (reference sequence). The CDR3 loop is CAWGTLRGNADTRYF. The CDR3 DNA reads TGTGCCTGGGGGACACTCAGGGGGAACGCAGATACGCGGTATTTT.

The chain has TRBV7-2 and TRBJ2-7, with 13 bases lining up with TRBD2. V trimming: 4 bases; J trimming: 3 bases; junction bases outside the gene matches: 6. Germline CDR1 is SGHTA and CDR2 is FQGNSA. The CDR3 is made up of 16 amino acids. This chain's CDR3 is CASSWTSGSHGYEQYF. DNA of the CDR3: TGTGCCAGCAGCTGGACTAGCGGGAGTCATGGCTACGAGCAGTACTTC.

This clonotype was recorded a few times. This sequence joins TRBV3-1 and TRBJ1-5, with D perhaps matching TRBD1 (5 bases). The CDR3 extends over 16 amino acids. V was pared by 4 bases and J by 2 bases, with 15 bases between. Germline CDR1 LGHDT, CDR2 YNNKEL (reference sequence). The CDR3 bases are TGTGCCAGCAGCCCCACGCGGGGGAGCGGCAATCAGCCCCAGCATTTT. This codes for CASSPTRGSGNQPQHF.

This clonotype was observed a few times. The rearrangement joins TRBV5-1 to TRBJ1-5; unclear D gene. The V gene's germline CDR1 is SGHRS and CDR2 YFSETQ. V was shortened by 4 bases and J by 3 bases, with 8 bases between the two germline ends. CDR3 size: 13 residues. CDR3: CASSPDVNQPQHF. As DNA, the CDR3 is TGCGCCAGCAGCCCGGATGTCAATCAGCCCCAGCATTTT.

This clonotype was counted a few times. The chain links TRBV3-1 to TRBJ2-3; 7 bases line up with TRBD2. The V gene end was trimmed by 5 bases and the J gene end by 1 base; junction bases not matched to a gene: 6. Germline loops: CDR1 LGHDT, CDR2 YNNKEL (reference sequence). The CDR3 is 15 residues long. The CDR3 DNA is TGTGCCAGCAGCAACAGCGGGATCCGCACAGATACGCAGTATTTT. It codes for CASSNSGIRTDTQYF.

The chain recombines TRBV6-5 with TRBJ1-2; D gene uncertain. V was pared by 9 bases and J by 0 bases, with 11 bases between. Per the germline V gene, CDR1 is MNHEY and CDR2 is SVGAGI. The CDR3 is 13 amino acids. CDR3 in DNA: TGTGCCAGTAAACCAGATCCTAACTATGGCTACACCTTC. It codes for CASKPDPNYGYTF.

This clonotype was observed a single time. The chain uses TRBV12-3 or TRBV12-4 and TRBJ2-3; 10 bases agree with TRBD2. The CDR3 sequence is 17 residues long. V lost 6 bases to trimming and J lost 0 bases; unmatched junction nucleotides: 9. The CDR3 here is CASSSHSGRVSTDTQYF. CDR3 in DNA: TGTGCCAGCAGCTCTCACAGCGGGAGGGTTAGCACAGATACGCAGTATTTT.

This clonotype was counted only a few times. The chain is built from TRBV7-8 and TRBJ1-5; TRBD1 might be the D (6 bases). There are 17 residues in the CDR3. V gave up 1 base and J gave up 2 bases, with 15 bases separating them. The germline CDR1 and CDR2 sequences are SGHVS and FQNEAQ. As DNA, the CDR3 is TGTGCCAGCAGCTTAGGGGCAGGGGCGGAACGCAATCAGCCCCAGCATTTT. Its translation: CASSLGAGAERNQPQHF.

V gene TRBV4-1 combines with J gene TRBJ2-1, with TRBD1 matching over 9 bases. CDR1 and CDR2 (germline): MGHRA, YSYEKL. CDR3 length: 15 amino acids. The ends lost 6 bases at V and 4 bases at J; junction bases unmatched: 7. CDR3 sequence: CASRVGTGNYNEQFF. Here the CDR3 DNA reads TGCGCCAGCAGAGTCGGGACAGGGAATTACAATGAGCAGTTCTTC.

Of note for this clonotype: Being one base from a much bigger clone, this may be a read error. The chain has TRBV5-6 and TRBJ2-5; D gene ambiguous. Germline CDR1 and CDR2: SGHDT and YYEEEE. The CDR3 covers 11 residues. The CDR3 sequence: CASSSEETRYF. CDR3 sequence (DNA): TGTGCCAGCAGCTCGGAAGAGACCCGGTACTTC.

This clonotype was seen a few times. The chain carries TRBV7-9 and TRBJ2-3; no firm D call. The CDR3 totals 16 residues. CDR1 and CDR2 from the germline V gene are SEHNR and FQNEAQ (reference sequence). Trimming stripped 1 base from V and 5 bases from J, with 16 bases between. The CDR3 bases are TGTGCCAGCAGCTTAGGAGCGCGAGTGCGAGGAGATACGCAGTATTTT. Amino acids: CASSLGARVRGDTQYF.

The J gene is TRBJ2-1, the V gene TRBV10-2, with 8 positions matching TRBD2. The DNA end is more similar to TRBJ2-5, so the J call may be wrong. Germline-derived CDR1 and CDR2 are WSHSY and SAAADI. The CDR3 has 13 residues. Here the CDR3 reads CASRGLGEETQYF. In nucleotides, the CDR3 is TGCGCCAGCAGGGGACTAGGCGAGGAGACCCAGTACTTC.

This clonotype appeared a few times. This is likely a read error, given that the CDR3 carries no conserved phenylalanine or tryptophan at its end. J is TRBJ2-7 and V is TRBV10-3; D remains unclear. The CDR3 loop spans 13 amino acids. Germline assignment: CDR1 ENHRY and CDR2 SYGVKD. V lost 3 bases and J 8 bases, leaving 14 bases between the germline ends. In DNA form, the CDR3 reads TGTGCCATCAGTGATGTGGGAATTACGCAGCAGTACCTC. This gives the protein CAISDVGITQQYL.

J is TRBJ2-1 and V is TRBV20-1; no firm D call. The germline V and J ends were trimmed by 0 bases and 8 bases, with 14 bases remaining between them. Per germline, CDR1 DFQATT and CDR2 SNEGSKA (reference sequence). This CDR3 contains 14 residues. DNA for the CDR3: TGCAGTGCTAGAGAGGGTAGCTTAGATGATGAGCAGTTCTTC. It translates to CSAREGSLDDEQFF.

This clonotype was recorded a few times. This chain uses TRBV10-3 with TRBJ2-5, with a possible D match to TRBD2 (6 bases). This CDR3 has 13 amino acids. Deletions cut 3 bases from V and 4 bases from J, with 9 bases between. Germline CDR1 is ENHRY and CDR2 is SYGVKD. CDR3 region: CAISDGTSETQYF. The CDR3 DNA is TGTGCCATCAGTGATGGGACTTCAGAGACCCAGTACTTC.

The chain combines TRBV27 with TRBJ1-6; D is uncertain. Germline V gene data show CDR1 as MNHEY and CDR2 as SMNVEV (reference sequence). V lost 4 bases to trimming and J lost 5 bases, with 9 bases between them. This CDR3 is built from 14 residues. The CDR3 nucleotides read TGTGCCAGCAGTTATCGGGCAGATAATTCACCCCTCCACTTT. Protein sequence: CASSYRADNSPLHF.

This clonotype was picked up one time. V gene TRBV10-3 combines with J gene TRBJ2-5; D is unclear. The CDR3 covers 11 residues. V lost 3 bases and J lost 5, with 4 bases in between. CDR1 ENHRY and CDR2 SYGVKD come from the germline V gene. CDR3 region: CAISEWETQYF. CDR3 coding DNA: TGTGCCATCAGTGAATGGGAGACCCAGTACTTC.

The CDR3 sequence: CAWNRGSQETQYF. The CDR3 DNA reads as TGTGCCTGGAACAGGGGATCTCAAGAGACCCAGTACTTC. This chain joins TRBV30 and TRBJ2-5; 7 nucleotides line up with TRBD1. The trim removed 4 bases at V and 2 bases at J, leaving 4 bases unmatched. The CDR3 has 13 residues. In germline, CDR1 is GTSNPN, CDR2 SVGIG (reference sequence).

The V call is TRBV18, the J call TRBJ2-4; weak D call: TRBD2 (5 bases). Germline CDR1 is KGHSH and CDR2 is LQKENI. V shed 3 bases and J shed 9 bases, with 15 bases lying between them. This CDR3 has 14 amino acids. The CDR3 bases are TGTGCCAGCTCACCCTCGGCTGAGGGTTTCATTCAGTACTTC. This encodes CASSPSAEGFIQYF.